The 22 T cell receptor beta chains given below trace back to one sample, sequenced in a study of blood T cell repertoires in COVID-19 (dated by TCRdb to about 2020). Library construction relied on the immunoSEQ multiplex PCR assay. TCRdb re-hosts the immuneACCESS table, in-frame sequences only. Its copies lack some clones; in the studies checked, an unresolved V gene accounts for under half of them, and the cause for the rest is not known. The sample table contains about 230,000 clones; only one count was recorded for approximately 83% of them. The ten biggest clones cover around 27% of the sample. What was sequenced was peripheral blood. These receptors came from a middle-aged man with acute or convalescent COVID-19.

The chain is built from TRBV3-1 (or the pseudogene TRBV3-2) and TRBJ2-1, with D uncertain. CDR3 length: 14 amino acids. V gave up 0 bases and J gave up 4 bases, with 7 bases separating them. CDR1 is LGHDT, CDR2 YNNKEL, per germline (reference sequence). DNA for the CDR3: TGTGCCAGCAGCCAAGATGGTAGTTACAATGAGCAGTTCTTC. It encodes CASSQDGSYNEQFF.

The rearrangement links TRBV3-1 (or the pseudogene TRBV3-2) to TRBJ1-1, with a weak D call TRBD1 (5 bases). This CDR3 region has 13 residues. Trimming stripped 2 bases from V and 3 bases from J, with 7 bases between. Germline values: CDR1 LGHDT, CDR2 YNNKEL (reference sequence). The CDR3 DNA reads TGTGCCAGCAGCCAACCAGGGTACACTGAAGCTTTCTTT. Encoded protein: CASSQPGYTEAFF.

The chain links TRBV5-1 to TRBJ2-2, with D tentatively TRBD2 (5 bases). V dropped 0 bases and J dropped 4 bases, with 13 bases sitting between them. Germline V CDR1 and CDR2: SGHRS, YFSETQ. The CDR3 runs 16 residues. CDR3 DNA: TGCGCCAGCAGCTTGGCCTGGAGCGAGGGCACCGGGGAGCTGTTTTTT. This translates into CASSLAWSEGTGELFF.

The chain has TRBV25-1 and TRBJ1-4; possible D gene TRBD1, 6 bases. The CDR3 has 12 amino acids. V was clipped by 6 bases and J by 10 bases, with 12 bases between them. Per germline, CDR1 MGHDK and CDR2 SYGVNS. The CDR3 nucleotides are TGTGCCAGCAGAAGCTCAGGGGTAAAACTGTTTTTT. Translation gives CASRSSGVKLFF.

CDR3 bases: TGTGCCAGCAGCGTAGTCGACAGAACCTACGAGCAGTACTTC. The encoded protein is CASSVVDRTYEQYF. The V and J genes are TRBV9 and TRBJ2-7; D may be TRBD1 (5 bases). Germline loops: CDR1 SGDLS, CDR2 YYNGEE. The CDR3 is made up of 14 amino acids. V was pared by 0 bases and J by 2 bases, with 9 bases between.

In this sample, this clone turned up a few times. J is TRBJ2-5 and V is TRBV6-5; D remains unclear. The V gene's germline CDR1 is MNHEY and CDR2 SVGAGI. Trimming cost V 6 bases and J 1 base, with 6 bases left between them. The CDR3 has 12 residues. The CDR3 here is CASSPIQETQYF. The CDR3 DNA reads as TGTGCCAGCAGCCCCATCCAAGAGACCCAGTACTTC.

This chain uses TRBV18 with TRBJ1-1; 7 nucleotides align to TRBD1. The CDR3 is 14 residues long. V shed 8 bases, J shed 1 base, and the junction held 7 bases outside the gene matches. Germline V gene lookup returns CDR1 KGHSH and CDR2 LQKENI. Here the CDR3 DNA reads TGTGCCAGCACCCTACAGGGGACGAACACTGAAGCTTTCTTT. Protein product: CASTLQGTNTEAFF.

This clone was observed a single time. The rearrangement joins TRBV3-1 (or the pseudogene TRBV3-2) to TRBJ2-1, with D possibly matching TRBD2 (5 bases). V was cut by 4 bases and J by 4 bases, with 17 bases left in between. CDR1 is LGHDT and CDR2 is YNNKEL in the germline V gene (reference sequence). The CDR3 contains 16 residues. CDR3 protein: CASSPLLTGTYNEQFF. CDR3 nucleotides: TGTGCCAGCAGCCCTTTGTTAACGGGAACATACAATGAGCAGTTCTTC.

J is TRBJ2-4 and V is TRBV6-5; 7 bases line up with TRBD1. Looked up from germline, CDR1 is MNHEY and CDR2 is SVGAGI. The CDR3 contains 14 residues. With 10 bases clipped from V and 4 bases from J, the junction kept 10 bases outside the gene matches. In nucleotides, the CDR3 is TGTGCCACCCACCACGGGACAGCGAAAAACATTCAGTACTTC. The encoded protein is CATHHGTAKNIQYF.

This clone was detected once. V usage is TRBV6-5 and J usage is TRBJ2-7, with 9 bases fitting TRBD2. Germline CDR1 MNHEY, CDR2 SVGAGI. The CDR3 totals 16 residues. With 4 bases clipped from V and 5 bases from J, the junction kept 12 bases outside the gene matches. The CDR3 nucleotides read TGTGCCAGCAGTTCGGCCAGATTAGCGGGAGTTAACGAGCAGTACTTC. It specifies CASSSARLAGVNEQYF.

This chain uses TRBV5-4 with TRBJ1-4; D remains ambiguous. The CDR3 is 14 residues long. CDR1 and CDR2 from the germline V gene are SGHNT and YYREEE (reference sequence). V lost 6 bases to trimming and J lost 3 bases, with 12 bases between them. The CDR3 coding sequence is TGTGCCAGCACCATCGACACGTCTAATGAAAAACTGTTTTTT. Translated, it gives CASTIDTSNEKLFF.

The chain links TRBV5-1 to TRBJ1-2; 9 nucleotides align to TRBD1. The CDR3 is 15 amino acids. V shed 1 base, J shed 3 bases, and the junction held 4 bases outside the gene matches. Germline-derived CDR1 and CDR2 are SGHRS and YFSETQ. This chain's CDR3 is CASSLTQGADYGYTF. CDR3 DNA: TGCGCCAGCAGCTTGACACAGGGGGCAGACTATGGCTACACCTTC.

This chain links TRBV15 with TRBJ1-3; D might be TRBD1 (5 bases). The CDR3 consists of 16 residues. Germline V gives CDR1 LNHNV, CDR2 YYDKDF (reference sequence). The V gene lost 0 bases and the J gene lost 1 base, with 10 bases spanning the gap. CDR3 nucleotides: TGTGCCACCAGCAGAGATGGGGCAGGGTCTGGAAACACCATATATTTT. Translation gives CATSRDGAGSGNTIYF.

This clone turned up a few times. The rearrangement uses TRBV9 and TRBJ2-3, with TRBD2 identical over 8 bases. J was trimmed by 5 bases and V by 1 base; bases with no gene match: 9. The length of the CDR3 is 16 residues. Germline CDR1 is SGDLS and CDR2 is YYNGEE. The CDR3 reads CASSVRTSGTGDTQYF. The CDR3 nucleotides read TGTGCCAGCAGCGTACGTACTAGCGGCACGGGAGATACGCAGTATTTT.

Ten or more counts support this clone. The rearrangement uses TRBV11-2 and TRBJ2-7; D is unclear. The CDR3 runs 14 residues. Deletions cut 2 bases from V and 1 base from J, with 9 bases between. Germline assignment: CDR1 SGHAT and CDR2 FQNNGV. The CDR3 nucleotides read TGTGCCAGCAGCTTAAACAGTAAGTCCTACGAGCAGTACTTC. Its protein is CASSLNSKSYEQYF.

DNA of the CDR3: TGTGCCAGCAGCGTACCGGGACAGGGCTATGGCTACACCTTC. As protein: CASSVPGQGYGYTF. J is TRBJ1-2 and V is TRBV5-4, with 9 bases lining up with TRBD1. V lost 4 bases, J lost 4 bases, and 5 bases stayed unmatched. Germline V gene lookup returns CDR1 SGHNT and CDR2 YYREEE (reference sequence). The CDR3 contains 14 residues.

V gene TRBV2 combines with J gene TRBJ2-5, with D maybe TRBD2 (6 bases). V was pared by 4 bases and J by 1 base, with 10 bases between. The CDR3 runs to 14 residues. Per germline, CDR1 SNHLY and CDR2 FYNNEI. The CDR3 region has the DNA TGTGCCAGCAGTGGAGGGACTCGCCAAGAGACCCAGTACTTC. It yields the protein CASSGGTRQETQYF.

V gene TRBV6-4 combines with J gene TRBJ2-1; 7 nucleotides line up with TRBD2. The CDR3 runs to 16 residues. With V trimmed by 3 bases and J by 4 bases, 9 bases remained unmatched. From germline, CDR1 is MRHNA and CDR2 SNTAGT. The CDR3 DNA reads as TGTGCCAGCAGTGAAAATGGGGCGGGAGAGTACAATGAGCAGTTCTTC. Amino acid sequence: CASSENGAGEYNEQFF.

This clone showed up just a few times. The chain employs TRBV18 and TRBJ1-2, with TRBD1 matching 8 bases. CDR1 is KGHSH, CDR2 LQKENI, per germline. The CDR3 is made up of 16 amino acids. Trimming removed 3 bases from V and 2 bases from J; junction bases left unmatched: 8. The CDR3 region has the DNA TGTGCCAGCTCACCTAGGAGTGGGGACAGGAACTATGGCTACACCTTC. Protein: CASSPRSGDRNYGYTF.

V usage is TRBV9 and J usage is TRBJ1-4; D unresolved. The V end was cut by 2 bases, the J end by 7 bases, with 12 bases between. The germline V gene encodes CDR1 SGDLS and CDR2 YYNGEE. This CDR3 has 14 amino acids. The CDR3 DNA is TGTGCCAGCAGCGTTAGCCCTATCGGTGAAAAACTGTTTTTT. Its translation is CASSVSPIGEKLFF.

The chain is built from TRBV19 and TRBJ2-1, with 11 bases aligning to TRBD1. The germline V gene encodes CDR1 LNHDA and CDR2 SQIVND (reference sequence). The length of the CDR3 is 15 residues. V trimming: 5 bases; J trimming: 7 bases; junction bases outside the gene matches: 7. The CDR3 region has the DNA TGTGCCAGTAGTCTACAGGACAGGGGGCTGAATGAGCAGTTCTTC. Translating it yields CASSLQDRGLNEQFF.

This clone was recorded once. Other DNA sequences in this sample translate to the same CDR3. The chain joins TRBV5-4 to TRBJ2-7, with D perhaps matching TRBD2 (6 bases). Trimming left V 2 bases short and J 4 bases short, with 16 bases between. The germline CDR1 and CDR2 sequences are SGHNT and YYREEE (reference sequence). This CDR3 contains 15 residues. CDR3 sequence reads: CASSLGSGPSYEQYF. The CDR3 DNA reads TGTGCCAGCAGCTTAGGTAGCGGCCCTTCGTACGAGCAGTACTTC.